A selection of T cell receptor beta chains follows, all from one sample in a study of beta chain features in type 1 diabetes. Here immunoSEQ multiplex PCR was the method, and the copy in TCRdb shows in-frame clones only, minus some. This sample has 300,000 to 400,000 clones, with approximately 10% found just once. Sample: naive CD4+ T cells from blood. These receptors all stem from a woman aged 25 to 39 in good health. Each CDR3 is given without its conserved first and last residue. Clone size, where shown, is once, few, many, or a class for clones that have expanded.

>TRBJ2-7|TRBV9|few
ASSVGGQGLYEQY
>TRBJ2-7|TRBV6-5|few
ASSTPGLPDEQY
>TRBJ2-7|TRBV28|NA
ASSTGQSSYEQY
>TRBJ2-1|TRBV7-2|few
ASSLEVLRLAGVNEQF
>TRBJ2-2|TRBV20-1|few
SAWRAGELF
>TRBJ1-2|TRBV7-6|few
ASSTEVTGSHGYT
>TRBJ1-1|TRBV5-1|few
ASSGTGGTEAF
>TRBJ2-5|TRBV5-1|NA
ASSLGGLAGPQETQY
>TRBJ2-7|TRBV19|few
ASSPGTEPYEQY
>TRBJ2-4|TRBV29-1|NA
SVLQGAQSIQY
>TRBJ2-1|TRBV9|NA
ASSVGHLRVNNEQF
>TRBJ2-7|TRBV29-1|NA
SVSPGTNSYEQY
>TRBJ2-1|TRBV7-2|few
ASSLAIVPYNEQF
>TRBJ2-3|TRBV28|NA
ASSRSGTGTDTQY
>TRBJ2-7|TRBV6-5|NA
ASGRAAYEQY
>TRBJ2-1|TRBV4-3|few
ASSQDLGPAGGQNEQF
>TRBJ1-5|TRBV23-1|NA
ASSTGPESNQPQH
>TRBJ2-7|TRBV7-3|few
ASSYQGDSYEQY
>TRBJ1-1|TRBV13|NA
ASSPGGTGGFREAF
>TRBJ2-1|TRBV10-3|NA
AISDDRGSYNEQF
>TRBJ2-3|TRBV4-2|few
ASSQGVGEDTQY
>TRBJ2-3|TRBV2|few
ASSDTGVAASTDTQY
>TRBJ1-1|TRBV11-2|NA
ASSSYRSLNTEAF
>TRBJ2-4|TRBV28|few
ASSSGQGTENIQY
>TRBJ2-3|TRBV7-2|NA
ASSRTSLSTDTQY
>TRBJ1-4|TRBV23-1|NA
ASSGGANNEKLF
>TRBJ2-7|TRBV28|NA
ASSPGREVYEQY
>TRBJ2-5|TRBV2|few
ASSFGDRLETQY
>TRBJ2-2|TRBV27|NA
ASSLIGLAGGGELF
>TRBJ2-1|TRBV5-6|few
ASSTVGVWF
>TRBJ2-1|TRBV5-1|NA
ASSPGLAGVGSYNEQF
>TRBJ2-7|TRBV7-9|few
ASISGDEQY
>TRBJ2-7|TRBV4-3|NA
ASSQDYRGSTSGRAYEQY
>TRBJ2-7|TRBV7-2|NA
ASKGHYGAGREQY
>TRBJ2-3|TRBV30|few
AWRLAGEGTDTQY
>TRBJ2-1|TRBV18|few
ASSPSVLGDEQF
>TRBJ2-1|TRBV5-4|few
ASSLGGTSGRYEQF
>TRBJ2-7|TRBV27|NA
ASSHTGQGTVD
>TRBJ2-4|TRBV5-1|NA
ASSSRDRTKNIQY
>TRBJ2-5|TRBV9|few
ASSLSPGQEQETQY
>TRBJ2-5|TRBV5-4|few
ASSSGTSGQETQY
>TRBJ2-5|TRBV18|NA
ASSPTGETQY
>TRBJ1-1|TRBV9|few
ASSVVDDMNTEAF
>TRBJ2-3|TRBV5-1|few
ASSSGVWGTDTQY
>TRBJ2-1|TRBV11-2|NA
ASSPSGSSYNEQF
>TRBJ2-7|TRBV4-2|NA
ASSQGGRNYEQY
>TRBJ2-7|TRBV2|NA
ASSEALAGTSYEQY
>TRBJ2-1|TRBV5-1|NA
ASFVTSNNEQF
>TRBJ1-2|TRBV10-3|few
AISEKTGGYGYT
>TRBJ1-2|TRBV29-1|NA
SVLGGVGYGYT
>TRBJ2-3|TRBV28|NA
ASSLKGWTGLDTQY
>TRBJ2-7|TRBV4-3|few
ASSQGFSSGGSYEQY
>TRBJ2-7|TRBV18|few
ASSPIGTGLDEQY
>TRBJ2-1|TRBV7-7|NA
ASSQGRSSYNEQF
>TRBJ2-5|TRBV2|few
ASGRSGQETQY
>TRBJ1-1|TRBV18|NA
ASSPPMPHRNTEAF
>TRBJ2-1|TRBV6-4|NA
ASSDRVAGSNEQF
>TRBJ1-2|TRBV2|NA
ASSEKGSVDGYT
>TRBJ2-7|TRBV18|NA
ASSPPGTVTYEQY
>TRBJ2-1|TRBV6-6|NA
ASRKQLAGVGNEQF